This entry lists 19 T cell receptor beta chains sequenced from one sample in a study of cytomegalovirus exposure and HLA in healthy donors. A multiplex PCR was run with 60 Vbeta primers and 13 Jbeta primers. The table came from immunoSEQ multiplex PCR; TCRdb's copy has only in-frame clones and leaves some out. The top ten clones hold roughly 3.2% of a sample with approximately 150,000 clones, about four fifths of them seen once. Sequencing used PBMCs. All receptors derive from a man aged 18 to 30 in good health and CMV-seropositive.

The chain couples TRBV13 to TRBJ2-7; 10 nucleotides match TRBD2. The CDR3 consists of 14 residues. After removal of 2 bases from V and 3 bases from J, the junction contained 1 base not matched to a gene. The germline CDR1 and CDR2 sequences are PRHDT and FYEKMQ (reference sequence). Written as DNA, the CDR3 is TGTGCCAGCAGCTTACGACTAGCGGGCTACGAGCAGTACTTC. Translated, it gives CASSLRLAGYEQYF.

This rearrangement joins TRBV5-1 to TRBJ2-2; D not resolved. The CDR3 runs to 15 residues. The V and J ends lost 4 bases and 0 bases respectively, with 10 bases between them. CDR1 and CDR2 from the germline V gene are SGHRS and YFSETQ. The CDR3 region has the DNA TGCGCCAGCAGCCCAGCGCCTGCGAACACCGGGGAGCTGTTTTTT. Translated, it gives CASSPAPANTGELFF.

This rearrangement joins TRBV19 to TRBJ2-1; 7 nucleotides line up with TRBD1. The CDR3 consists of 14 residues. V shed 5 bases and J 3 bases; nucleotides not matched to a gene: 4. Looked up from germline, CDR1 is LNHDA and CDR2 is SQIVND (reference sequence). Here the CDR3 DNA reads TGTGCCAGTAGTGAGAGACAGGGCTACAATGAGCAGTTCTTC. Encoded protein: CASSERQGYNEQFF.

The chain joins TRBV5-1 to TRBJ2-2; 8 nucleotides match TRBD2. Germline V gives CDR1 SGHRS, CDR2 YFSETQ. Unmatched junction bases numbered 12, after V lost 1 base and J lost 4 bases. The CDR3 is made up of 18 amino acids. CDR3 nucleotide sequence: TGCGCCAGCAGCTTGATCGGGGGGGCGGCGGGGAGCACCGGGGAGCTGTTTTTT. It encodes CASSLIGGAAGSTGELFF.

The chain is built from TRBV7-9 and TRBJ2-7; 10 bases map to TRBD1. Looked up from germline, CDR1 is SEHNR and CDR2 is FQNEAQ (reference sequence). After removal of 3 bases from V and 3 bases from J, the junction contained 5 bases not matched to a gene. This CDR3 comprises 15 residues. CDR3 DNA: TGTGCCAGCAGCTTGAGACAGGGGGCTGACTACGAGCAGTACTTC. It codes for CASSLRQGADYEQYF. The complete variable domain, with remaining parts taken from reference TRBV7-9 and TRBJ2-7, reads DTGVSQNPRHKITKRGQNVTFRCDPISEHNRLYWYRQTLGQGPEFLTYFQNEAQLEKSRLLSDRFSAERPKGSFSTLEIQRTEQGDSAMYLCASSLRQGADYEQYFGPGTRLTVT.

This chain joins TRBV18 and TRBJ2-3; D remains unclear. The germline V gene has CDR1 KGHSH and CDR2 LQKENI. CDR3 length equals 13 residues. The V and J ends lost 4 bases and 2 bases respectively, with 7 bases between them. DNA of the CDR3: TGTGCCAGCTCACTTAAATTCACAGATACGCAGTATTTT. Its translation is CASSLKFTDTQYF.

This chain links TRBV29-1 with TRBJ2-5, with D hard to call. The germline V gene encodes CDR1 SQVTM and CDR2 ANQGSEA. The CDR3 is made up of 12 amino acids. V lost 6 bases and J lost 7, with 15 bases in between. DNA for the CDR3: TGCAGCGTCACCGACCAGGCTGGGACCCAGTACTTC. Its protein product is CSVTDQAGTQYF.

J is TRBJ2-3 and V is TRBV27; D uncertain. Germline V gene lookup returns CDR1 MNHEY and CDR2 SMNVEV (reference sequence). This CDR3 is built from 21 residues. V lost 0 bases to trimming and J lost 0 bases, with 25 bases between them. The CDR3 loop is CASSLSTPTGPYLSSTDTQYF. The CDR3 coding sequence is TGTGCCAGCAGTTTATCGACCCCCACTGGGCCCTATCTTTCTAGCACAGATACGCAGTATTTT.

This clone was found a few times. The chain uses TRBV19 and TRBJ1-5; D might be TRBD1 (6 bases). Germline V gene lookup returns CDR1 LNHDA and CDR2 SQIVND (reference sequence). Trimming stripped 5 bases from V and 7 bases from J, with 15 bases between. The CDR3 spans 14 residues. CDR3 in amino acids: CASSLQGGGQPQHF. Here the CDR3 DNA reads TGTGCCAGTAGTCTACAGGGTGGCGGGCAGCCCCAGCATTTT.

This sequence joins TRBV6-1 and TRBJ2-1; a possible D gene is TRBD2 (5 bases). CDR1 MNHNS and CDR2 SASEGT come from the germline V gene. The CDR3 runs 14 residues. V was cut by 5 bases and J by 6 bases, with 14 bases left in between. The CDR3 sequence is CASSRELVSNEQFF. In DNA, the CDR3 is TGTGCCAGCAGTCGGGAATTAGTCTCCAATGAGCAGTTCTTC.

There are a few counts of this clone. The gene calls are TRBV6-6 and TRBJ2-4; D may be TRBD1 (6 bases). From germline, CDR1 is MNHNY and CDR2 SVGAGI (reference sequence). The V gene lost 3 bases and the J gene lost 3 bases, with 15 bases spanning the gap. The CDR3 is made up of 16 amino acids. The CDR3: CASSYQGNDVKNIQYF. DNA for the CDR3: TGTGCCAGCAGTTATCAGGGGAATGATGTCAAAAACATTCAGTACTTC.

The J gene is TRBJ1-4, the V gene TRBV6-1, with unresolved D. Trimming stripped 3 bases from V and 8 bases from J, with 16 bases between. Looked up from germline, CDR1 is MNHNS and CDR2 is SASEGT. CDR3 length: 15 residues. The CDR3: CASSDGGLNTEKLFF. In DNA form, the CDR3 reads TGTGCCAGCAGTGACGGCGGCCTCAATACCGAAAAACTGTTTTTT.

The chain employs TRBV5-1 and TRBJ2-7; TRBD2 might be the D (5 bases). The CDR3 loop spans 14 amino acids. V lost 1 base to trimming and J lost 0 bases, with 8 bases between them. Looked up from germline, CDR1 is SGHRS and CDR2 is YFSETQ. CDR3 protein: CASSLNGVSYEQYF. The CDR3 DNA is TGCGCCAGCAGCTTGAACGGGGTCTCCTACGAGCAGTACTTC.

This clone appeared once. In the same sample, other DNA sequences code for this CDR3. V usage is TRBV6-4 and J usage is TRBJ2-3, with 11 nucleotides matching TRBD2. J was trimmed by 4 bases and V by 4 bases; bases with no gene match: 1. CDR1 is MRHNA and CDR2 is SNTAGT in the germline V gene. The CDR3 is 14 residues long. The CDR3 DNA reads TGTGCCAGCAGTGCACTAGCGGGAGCAGATACGCAGTATTTT. Amino acids: CASSALAGADTQYF.

The V and J genes are TRBV4-2 and TRBJ2-7; 11 bases are shared with TRBD2. The V and J ends lost 0 bases and 2 bases, in that order; junction bases with no gene match: 9. The CDR3 covers 18 residues. Looked up from germline, CDR1 is LGHNA and CDR2 is YNFKEQ. For the CDR3, the DNA is TGTGCCAGCAGCCAAGACGACTCGACTAGCGGGACAACCTACGAGCAGTACTTC. It specifies CASSQDDSTSGTTYEQYF.

This clone was observed a single time. The chain has TRBV18 and TRBJ2-7; TRBD1 is a possible D gene (6 bases). This CDR3 has 15 amino acids. Trimming cost V 2 bases and J 1 base, with 12 bases left between them. Germline V gives CDR1 KGHSH, CDR2 LQKENI. Here the CDR3 reads CASSPRTDGSYEQYF. In nucleotides, the CDR3 is TGTGCCAGCTCACCAAGGACAGACGGGTCCTACGAGCAGTACTTC. The full variable domain, with the rest looked up from reference TRBV18 and TRBJ2-7, is NAGVMQNPRHLVRRRGQEARLRCSPMKGHSHVYWYRQLPEEGLKFMVYLQKENIIDESGMPKERFSAEFPKEGPSILRIQQVVRGDSAAYFCASSPRTDGSYEQYFGPGTRLTVT.

The chain carries TRBV19 and TRBJ2-7; 12 positions agree with TRBD1. J was trimmed by 7 bases and V by 3 bases; bases with no gene match: 4. CDR3 length equals 14 residues. Germline CDR1 and CDR2: LNHDA and SQIVND (reference sequence). The CDR3 sequence: CASSIGTGGGEQYF. The CDR3 DNA follows: TGTGCCAGTAGTATCGGGACAGGGGGCGGTGAGCAGTACTTC. Complete variable domain (other parts from reference TRBV19 and TRBJ2-7): DGGITQSPKYLFRKEGQNVTLSCEQNLNHDAMYWYRQDPGQGLRLIYYSQIVNDFQKGDIAEGYSVSREKKESFPLTVTSAQKNPTAFYLCASSIGTGGGEQYFGPGTRLTVT.

The chain uses TRBV19 and TRBJ2-5, with D maybe TRBD1 (6 bases). The CDR3 runs to 16 residues. Trimming pared 6 bases from V and 2 bases from J, leaving 19 bases between. Germline V lookup: CDR1 LNHDA, CDR2 SQIVND (reference sequence). CDR3 nucleotide sequence: TGTGCCAGTAGGGCGTCTGGGCAGGGGCAACAAGAGACCCAGTACTTC. Amino acids: CASRASGQGQQETQYF. Full variable domain (missing parts from reference TRBV19 and TRBJ2-5): DGGITQSPKYLFRKEGQNVTLSCEQNLNHDAMYWYRQDPGQGLRLIYYSQIVNDFQKGDIAEGYSVSREKKESFPLTVTSAQKNPTAFYLCASRASGQGQQETQYFGPGTRLLVL.

This rearrangement joins TRBV5-1 to TRBJ2-7, with 10 bases identical to TRBD2. The CDR3 consists of 16 residues. V trimming: 0 bases; J trimming: 2 bases; junction bases outside the gene matches: 5. Germline CDR1 and CDR2: SGHRS and YFSETQ. The CDR3 DNA sequence: TGCGCCAGCAGCTTGGAATCTAGCGGGAGAACCTACGAGCAGTACTTC. This codes for CASSLESSGRTYEQYF.